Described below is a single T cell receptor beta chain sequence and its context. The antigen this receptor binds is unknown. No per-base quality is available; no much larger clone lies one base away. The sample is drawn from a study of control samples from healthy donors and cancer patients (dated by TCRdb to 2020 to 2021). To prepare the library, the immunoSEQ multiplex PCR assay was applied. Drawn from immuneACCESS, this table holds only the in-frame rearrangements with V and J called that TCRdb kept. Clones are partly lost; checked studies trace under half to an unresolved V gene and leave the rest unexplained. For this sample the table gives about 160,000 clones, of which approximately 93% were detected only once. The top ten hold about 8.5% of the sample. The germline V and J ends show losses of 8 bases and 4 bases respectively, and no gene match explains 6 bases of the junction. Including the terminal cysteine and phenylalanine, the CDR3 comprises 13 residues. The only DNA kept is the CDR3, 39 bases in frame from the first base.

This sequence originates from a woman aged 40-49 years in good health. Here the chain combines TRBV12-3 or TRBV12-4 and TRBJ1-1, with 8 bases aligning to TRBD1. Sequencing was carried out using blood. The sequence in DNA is TGTGCCAGCGCCAACACAGGGGGCACTGAAGCTTTCTTT. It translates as CASANTGGTEAFF.